This passage covers 14 T cell receptor beta chains from one sample sequenced in a study of T cell responses to AZD1222 COVID-19 vaccine. The repertoire was sequenced with immunoSEQ multiplex PCR; TCRdb's copy has only in-frame clones and lacks some. The sample yields roughly 200,000 clones, about 92% seen once. Material: peripheral blood, obtained on day 0 of MenACWY control vaccination. These receptors were collected from an adult in good health.

The chain's CDR3 is CASGGTPPYEQYF. In nucleotides, the CDR3 is TGTGCCAGCGGAGGGACTCCCCCTTACGAGCAGTACTTC. The chain uses TRBV28 and TRBJ2-7; perhaps TRBD2 as D (6 bases). This CDR3 has 13 amino acids. Germline assignment: CDR1 MDHEN and CDR2 SYDVKM. V was clipped by 8 bases and J by 4 bases, with 15 bases between them.

The J gene is TRBJ2-5, the V gene TRBV6-5; TRBD1 matches 11 bases. Germline V gene data show CDR1 as MNHEY and CDR2 as SVGAGI. The CDR3 is 14 amino acids. The V gene end was trimmed by 5 bases and the J gene end by 7 bases; junction bases not matched to a gene: 6. The CDR3 sequence: CASSRDRGAGTQYF. DNA of the CDR3: TGTGCCAGCAGTCGGGACAGGGGGGCGGGGACCCAGTACTTC.

The V gene is TRBV28, the J gene TRBJ1-2; no firm D call. The germline V and J ends were trimmed by 9 bases and 6 bases, with 11 bases remaining between them. This CDR3 is built from 11 residues. Germline CDR1 is MDHEN and CDR2 is SYDVKM. The CDR3 is CASLLGNGYTF. As DNA, the CDR3 is TGTGCCAGTCTGTTGGGGAATGGCTACACCTTC.

This chain links TRBV7-8 with TRBJ2-3; D unresolved. This CDR3 has 11 residues. Trimming took 5 bases from V and 5 from J, leaving 5 bases between them. Germline lookup yields CDR1 SGHVS and CDR2 FQNEAQ. The CDR3 sequence: CASSLIDTQYF. In DNA, the CDR3 is TGTGCCAGCAGCCTGATAGATACGCAGTATTTT.

The chain carries TRBV7-2 and TRBJ1-2; D not resolved. The CDR3 is 12 residues long. Trimming took off 8 bases at V and 8 bases at J, with 15 bases between the two ends. Germline V gene sequence: CDR1 SGHTA, CDR2 FQGNSA. The DNA of the CDR3 is TGTGCCAGCGCGCCGACGGCGGGAGGCTACACCTTC. Protein sequence: CASAPTAGGYTF. Using reference TRBV7-2 and TRBJ1-2 for the parts outside the CDR3, the full variable domain is GAGVSQSPSNKVTEKGKDVELRCDPISGHTALYWYRQSLGQGLEFLIYFQGNSAPDKSGLPSDRFSAERTGGSVSTLTIQRTQQEDSAVYLCASAPTAGGYTFGSGTRLTVV.

The chain employs TRBV3-1 (or the pseudogene TRBV3-2) and TRBJ1-1; possible D gene TRBD1, 5 bases. The CDR3 loop spans 17 amino acids. Trimming took 3 bases from V and 1 from J, leaving 18 bases between them. Germline CDR1 LGHDT, CDR2 YNNKEL (reference sequence). The CDR3 protein is CASSQTDRGRQNTEAFF. As DNA, the CDR3 is TGTGCCAGCAGCCAGACCGATAGGGGACGGCAGAACACTGAAGCTTTCTTT.

The chain employs TRBV19 and TRBJ2-7; TRBD2 agrees at 10 bases. The CDR3 has 15 residues. V dropped 5 bases and J dropped 2; count of bases not matched to a gene: 6. Germline lookup yields CDR1 LNHDA and CDR2 SQIVND (reference sequence). CDR3 residues: CASSRLAGETYEQYF. The CDR3 DNA reads TGTGCCAGTAGTCGCCTAGCGGGGGAAACCTACGAGCAGTACTTC.

V usage is TRBV5-1 and J usage is TRBJ2-1; TRBD1 might be the D (6 bases). Trimming pared 4 bases from V and 4 bases from J, leaving 24 bases between. Germline lookup yields CDR1 SGHRS and CDR2 YFSETQ. The CDR3 contains 18 residues. CDR3 nucleotides: TGCGCCAGCAGCGGGCAGGGGCGCAACAATCATCCGTACAATGAGCAGTTCTTC. Its protein product is CASSGQGRNNHPYNEQFF.

The chain combines TRBV18 with TRBJ1-2; D unclear. The CDR3 spans 13 residues. Germline values: CDR1 KGHSH, CDR2 LQKENI. Trimming removed 4 bases at V and 7 bases at J, with 13 bases between. The CDR3 nucleotides read TGTGCCAGCTCACACCGGGAACCGCCTGGCTACACCTTC. This codes for CASSHREPPGYTF.

The chain is built from TRBV3-1 (or the pseudogene TRBV3-2) and TRBJ1-1; no firm D call. CDR1 is LGHDT, CDR2 YNNKEL, per germline (reference sequence). Trimming took off 2 bases at V and 3 bases at J, with 10 bases between the two ends. The CDR3 totals 14 residues. The CDR3 region is CASSQTFGDTEAFF. CDR3 nucleotides: TGTGCCAGCAGCCAAACGTTTGGGGACACTGAAGCTTTCTTT.

As for this clone: Germline and junction disagree at one end, which may indicate a read error. V usage is TRBV28 and J usage is TRBJ1-2; 9 bases map to TRBD1. The CDR3 runs to 12 residues. Germline CDR1 is MDHEN and CDR2 is SYDVKM. The chain's CDR3 is CASSPRDRVRSF. For the CDR3, the DNA is TGTGCCAGCAGCCCGAGGGACAGGGTCAGATCCTTC.

This chain connects TRBV15 to TRBJ2-1; D is uncertain. The V gene's germline CDR1 is LNHNV and CDR2 YYDKDF (reference sequence). CDR3 length: 14 amino acids. Trimming removed 8 bases at V and 6 bases at J, with 17 bases between. CDR3 coding DNA: TGTGCCACCTCCACCCTCCGGGCCAGCAATGAGCAGTTCTTC. Translated, it gives CATSTLRASNEQFF.

This clone has just a few counts. The chain uses TRBV20-1 and TRBJ1-2, with D unresolved. This CDR3 has 13 residues. V was clipped by 3 bases and J by 8 bases, with 16 bases between them. Germline CDR1 and CDR2: DFQATT and SNEGSKA (reference sequence). CDR3 in DNA: TGCAGTGCTAGTGCGGGAACTCTAGGGGGCTACACCTTC. Amino acid sequence: CSASAGTLGGYTF.

The chain combines TRBV7-9 with TRBJ2-2; 7 positions agree with TRBD1. The CDR3 consists of 16 residues. V gave up 5 bases and J gave up 1 base; unmatched junction bases: 7. Germline V gene lookup returns CDR1 SEHNR and CDR2 FQNEAQ (reference sequence). The CDR3 spells CASSPQGRGNTGELFF. Written as DNA, the CDR3 is TGTGCCAGCAGCCCACAGGGGCGCGGGAACACCGGGGAGCTGTTTTTT.